This T cell receptor beta chain was captured in a study of OX40 agonist ivuxolimab in advanced cancers. The overall study: Patients took ivuxolimab, an agonistic anti-OX40 (CD134) antibody. Ivuxolimab was delivered to patients intravenously every 2 weeks at doses spanning 0.01 to 10 mg/kg.

The germline CDR1 and CDR2 sequences are SGHAT and FQNNGV. V lost 4 bases to trimming and J lost 5 bases, with 17 bases between them. The CDR3 loop spans 16 amino acids. The method was immunoSEQ multiplex PCR; TCRdb's version includes in-frame clones alone and lacks a portion of them. The data hold 15,000 to 20,000 clones, with around 80% observed a single time. The material was CD4+ or CD8+ T cells sorted from blood, obtained in a trial of the OX40 agonist ivuxolimab. This sequence joins TRBV11-2 and TRBJ1-4; tentatively, D is TRBD1 (6 bases). The receptor comes from an adult with an advanced solid tumor such as melanoma, head and neck, liver or kidney cancer. CDR3 in DNA: TGTGCCAGCAGCTCCGCTCTACAGGGAGGCAATGAAAAACTGTTTTTT. Translating gives CASSSALQGGNEKLFF.